The next 25 T cell receptor beta chains were all read from a single sample in a study of blood T cell repertoires in COVID-19. TCRdb's copy holds only in-frame clones and misses some; the assay was immunoSEQ multiplex PCR. This table has about 250,000 clones, approximately 84% appearing once. The sample was peripheral blood. All receptors derive from a person aged 65 to 85 with COVID-19, enrolled during active disease.

The V call is TRBV28, the J call TRBJ2-7, with 9 bases matching TRBD1. CDR1 and CDR2 (germline): MDHEN, SYDVKM. The CDR3 loop spans 14 amino acids. The J segment lost 5 bases and the V segment lost 6 bases, leaving 8 bases of the junction unmatched. In DNA, the CDR3 is TGTGCCAGCAGATCCGGGACAGGGAGACACGAGCAGTACTTC. Protein product: CASRSGTGRHEQYF. The full variable domain, in which reference TRBV28 and TRBJ2-7 provide the parts outside the CDR3, is DVKVTQSSRYLVKRTGEKVFLECVQDMDHENMFWYRQDPGLGLRLIYFSYDVKMKEKGDIPEGYSVSREKKERFSLILESASTNQTSMYLCASRSGTGRHEQYFGPGTRLTVT.

This clone was observed a single time. The chain uses TRBV5-4 and TRBJ2-1; TRBD1 might be the D (6 bases). CDR1 and CDR2 from the germline V gene are SGHNT and YYREEE (reference sequence). CDR3 length: 16 residues. Trimming removed 2 bases from V and 9 bases from J, with 21 bases in between. DNA of the CDR3: TGTGCCAGCAGCTTACCGAGACTACACATAGGGGGTGAGCAGTTCTTC. Translated: CASSLPRLHIGGEQFF.

This clone came up a few times. V gene TRBV11-3 combines with J gene TRBJ2-3, with 7 nucleotides matching TRBD1. The trim removed 3 bases at V and 4 bases at J, leaving 1 base unmatched. CDR3 size: 13 residues. Germline CDR1 reads SGHNT; CDR2 reads YENEEA. The CDR3 DNA reads TGTGCCAGCAGCTTCGACAGGGCAGATACGCAGTATTTT. It codes for CASSFDRADTQYF.

The chain uses TRBV30 and TRBJ1-4, with no clear D. The CDR3 has 14 residues. CDR1 is GTSNPN, CDR2 SVGIG, per germline (reference sequence). Trimming took 2 bases from V and 2 from J, leaving 9 bases between them. The CDR3 here is CAWSKGGTNEKLFF. For the CDR3, the DNA is TGTGCCTGGAGTAAGGGAGGCACTAATGAAAAACTGTTTTTT.

This clone occurred a few times. The chain couples TRBV6-5 to TRBJ1-6, with 7 bases lining up with TRBD1. The germline gives CDR1 MNHEY, CDR2 SVGAGI. V lost 2 bases, J lost 6 bases, and 7 bases stayed unmatched. This CDR3 is built from 16 residues. CDR3 DNA: TGTGCCAGCAGTTACACAACACAGGGGACTAATTCACCCCTCCACTTT. It is translated as CASSYTTQGTNSPLHF.

V usage is TRBV19 and J usage is TRBJ1-5, with a tentative D call TRBD1 (5 bases). Germline assignment: CDR1 LNHDA and CDR2 SQIVND (reference sequence). V shed 1 base and J shed 1 base, with 8 bases lying between them. This CDR3 contains 15 residues. The CDR3: CASSIGTRSNQPQHF. For the CDR3, the DNA is TGTGCCAGTAGTATAGGGACACGGAGCAATCAGCCCCAGCATTTT.

The chain uses TRBV19 and TRBJ1-5; D is ambiguous. The germline V and J ends were trimmed by 4 bases and 4 bases, with 11 bases remaining between them. Germline CDR1 and CDR2: LNHDA and SQIVND (reference sequence). CDR3 length: 14 residues. The CDR3 here is CASSKARLNQPQHF. DNA for the CDR3: TGTGCCAGTAGTAAGGCGAGACTGAATCAGCCCCAGCATTTT.

The V gene is TRBV9, the J gene TRBJ2-5; 7 nucleotides align to TRBD1. This CDR3 spans 16 amino acids. Per germline, CDR1 SGDLS and CDR2 YYNGEE. The V and J ends lost 0 bases and 5 bases, in that order; junction bases with no gene match: 10. The CDR3 DNA is TGTGCCAGCAGCGTAGAGGTCCAGGGGGTCACGGAGACCCAGTACTTC. As protein: CASSVEVQGVTETQYF. Full variable domain (remainder filled in from reference TRBV9 and TRBJ2-5): DSGVTQTPKHLITATGQRVTLRCSPRSGDLSVYWYQQSLDQGLQFLIQYYNGEERAKGNILERFSAQQFPDLHSELNLSSLELGDSALYFCASSVEVQGVTETQYFGPGTRLLVL.

V and J are TRBV6-2 or TRBV6-3 and TRBJ2-7, with TRBD2 identical over 8 bases. The CDR3 is 16 residues long. Trimming cost V 2 bases and J 2 bases; bases outside gene matches: 8. The germline V gene has CDR1 MNHEY and CDR2 SVGEGT. Written as DNA, the CDR3 is TGTGCCAGCAGTTACACCCCAGCGGGGGATCCCTACGAGCAGTACTTC. Amino acids: CASSYTPAGDPYEQYF.

The chain couples TRBV9 to TRBJ2-7; 8 bases line up with TRBD1. Germline V gene data show CDR1 as SGDLS and CDR2 as YYNGEE. The CDR3 consists of 14 residues. V shed 0 bases and J 6 bases; nucleotides not matched to a gene: 5. For the CDR3, the DNA is TGTGCCAGCAGCGTAGGGGACAGGCCGGGCGAGCAGTACTTC. As protein: CASSVGDRPGEQYF.

The chain joins TRBV28 to TRBJ1-6; D call uncertain. CDR3 length: 16 amino acids. Trimming shortened V by 2 bases and J by 7 bases, and 15 bases separated the two germline ends. CDR1 and CDR2 (germline): MDHEN, SYDVKM. The CDR3 bases are TGTGCCAGCAGTTTAGTGAGGCGACCAACGAATTCACCCCTCCACTTT. Protein sequence: CASSLVRRPTNSPLHF.

This chain connects TRBV2 to TRBJ2-1; D is uncertain. Germline V CDR1 and CDR2: SNHLY, FYNNEI. There are 13 residues in the CDR3. V dropped 5 bases and J dropped 7 bases, with 12 bases sitting between them. The CDR3 sequence: CASSSDSRNEQFF. Here the CDR3 DNA reads TGTGCCAGCAGTTCCGACTCTAGGAATGAGCAGTTCTTC. Drawing the rest from reference TRBV2 and TRBJ2-1, the complete variable domain is EPEVTQTPSHQVTQMGQEVILRCVPISNHLYFYWYRQILGQKVEFLVSFYNNEISEKSEIFDDQFSVERPDGSNFTLKIRSTKLEDSAMYFCASSSDSRNEQFFGPGTRLTVL.

V is TRBV27 and J is TRBJ1-2; TRBD1 might be the D (6 bases). V was clipped by 6 bases and J by 2 bases, with 10 bases between them. Per the germline V gene, CDR1 is MNHEY and CDR2 is SMNVEV (reference sequence). The CDR3 is 13 residues long. The CDR3 bases are TGTGCCAGCAGACATGGACAGAACTATGGCTACACCTTC. Its protein is CASRHGQNYGYTF.

The chain links TRBV23-1 to TRBJ2-3; no firm D call. TRBV23-1 is filed as an ORF, its function uncertain. The CDR3 has 12 residues. Trimming shortened V by 11 bases and J by 5 bases, and 14 bases separated the two germline ends. CDR3 sequence: CAGPTPRDTQYF. CDR3 bases: TGCGCCGGCCCCACGCCCAGAGATACGCAGTATTTT.

The CDR3 DNA reads TGTGCCTGGAGTGTAAGGGGAAACAATGAAAAACTGTTTTTT. It translates to CAWSVRGNNEKLFF. V gene TRBV30 combines with J gene TRBJ1-4; a possible D gene is TRBD1 (5 bases). The CDR3 is 14 amino acids. Trimming stripped 0 bases from V and 5 bases from J, with 10 bases between. CDR1 and CDR2 from the germline V gene are GTSNPN and SVGIG (reference sequence).

The rearrangement links TRBV28 to TRBJ2-3, with a possible D match to TRBD2 (6 bases). CDR1 and CDR2 (germline): MDHEN, SYDVKM. The CDR3 totals 13 residues. V was pared by 5 bases and J by 10 bases, with 16 bases between. CDR3 sequence: CASSPYPREAQYF. The CDR3 DNA sequence: TGTGCCAGCAGTCCCTACCCGCGGGAAGCGCAGTATTTT.

The chain has TRBV4-1 and TRBJ2-2, with TRBD1 identical over 8 bases. The CDR3 is 15 amino acids. Per germline, CDR1 MGHRA and CDR2 YSYEKL. V lost 2 bases and J lost 6; bases outside the gene matches: 5. CDR3 DNA sequence: TGCGCCAGCAGCCAACCGGACAGGGACCCCGGGGAGCTGTTTTTT. This sequence encodes CASSQPDRDPGELFF.

The gene calls are TRBV6-2 or TRBV6-3 and TRBJ1-6, with TRBD1 matching 8 bases. The CDR3 is made up of 14 amino acids. The junction had 10 bases not matched to a gene; V was cut back by 5 bases and J by 13 bases. Germline lookup yields CDR1 MNHEY and CDR2 SVGEGT. The CDR3 loop is CASSGGQGFSPLHF. The CDR3 DNA reads as TGTGCCAGCAGTGGCGGACAGGGTTTCTCGCCCCTCCACTTT.

The chain carries TRBV6-5 and TRBJ1-6, with D tentatively TRBD1 (6 bases). Trimming cost V 1 base and J 6 bases, with 13 bases left between them. The CDR3 covers 16 residues. Germline V gene lookup returns CDR1 MNHEY and CDR2 SVGAGI. CDR3 DNA: TGTGCCAGCAGTTACTTAAGTGGCAGGGGTAATTCACCCCTCCACTTT. Encoded protein: CASSYLSGRGNSPLHF.

Note on this clone: The same CDR3 also results from other DNA sequences found in this sample. This sequence joins TRBV11-3 and TRBJ2-2; 11 bases align to TRBD2. The CDR3 is made up of 16 amino acids. Per the germline V gene, CDR1 is SGHNT and CDR2 is YENEEA. V shed 5 bases, J shed 2 bases, and the junction held 4 bases outside the gene matches. The CDR3 DNA is TGTGCCAGCAGCCCAGGGACTAGCGGAAACACCGGGGAGCTGTTTTTT. Its protein product is CASSPGTSGNTGELFF.

This rearrangement joins TRBV6-5 to TRBJ1-2; D unclear. Germline lookup yields CDR1 MNHEY and CDR2 SVGAGI. The CDR3 covers 12 residues. Trimming removed 5 bases from V and 14 bases from J, with 18 bases in between. The CDR3 sequence: CASSPPVSRETF. As DNA, the CDR3 is TGTGCCAGCAGTCCTCCGGTGAGTCGGGAGACCTTC.

The V call is TRBV3-1 (or the pseudogene TRBV3-2), the J call TRBJ1-2; D unclear. The CDR3 loop spans 12 amino acids. Germline CDR1 is LGHDT and CDR2 is YNNKEL (reference sequence). V was trimmed by 4 bases and J by 6 bases, leaving 9 bases between them. CDR3: CASSLYYHGYTF. The CDR3 bases are TGTGCCAGCAGCCTTTATTATCATGGCTACACCTTC.

The genes are TRBV6-1 and TRBJ2-2; TRBD1 matches 7 bases. This CDR3 has 15 amino acids. The junction had 3 bases not matched to a gene; V was cut back by 3 bases and J by 2 bases. Per the germline V gene, CDR1 is MNHNS and CDR2 is SASEGT. CDR3: CASSDRDSNTGELFF. CDR3 in DNA: TGTGCCAGCAGTGACCGGGACAGCAACACCGGGGAGCTGTTTTTT.

This chain links TRBV6-2 or TRBV6-3 with TRBJ2-4; 8 nucleotides match TRBD2. The CDR3 is made up of 15 amino acids. Trimming at V came to 4 bases and at J to 8 bases, leaving 10 bases not matched to a gene. Germline CDR1 and CDR2: MNHEY and SVGEGT. CDR3 amino acids: CASSSTGGRGYIQYF. For the CDR3, the DNA is TGTGCCAGCAGTTCCACGGGAGGGCGGGGCTACATTCAGTACTTC.

The genes are TRBV19 and TRBJ2-1; TRBD2 matches at 12 bases. The V segment lost 3 bases and the J segment 1 base; nucleotides outside the gene matches: 4. Germline values: CDR1 LNHDA, CDR2 SQIVND (reference sequence). The CDR3 is 17 residues long. The CDR3 reads CASSITLAGGSYNEQFF. The CDR3, as DNA: TGTGCCAGTAGTATCACACTAGCGGGGGGTTCCTACAATGAGCAGTTCTTC. The full variable domain, its missing parts supplied by reference TRBV19 and TRBJ2-1, is DGGITQSPKYLFRKEGQNVTLSCEQNLNHDAMYWYRQDPGQGLRLIYYSQIVNDFQKGDIAEGYSVSREKKESFPLTVTSAQKNPTAFYLCASSITLAGGSYNEQFFGPGTRLTVL.